A single sample gave rise to the 19 T cell receptor beta chains below, sequenced in a study of blood T cell repertoires in COVID-19. Using immunoSEQ multiplex PCR, the repertoire was profiled, and TCRdb retains in-frame clones only, with some absent. The sample has 200,000 to 250,000 clones; about 82% are singletons. The sequenced sample consisted of peripheral blood. The receptors come from an elderly man with acute or convalescent COVID-19.

This clone showed up just once. The chain joins TRBV19 to TRBJ1-2, with 7 bases aligning to TRBD1. V lost 1 base and J lost 5; bases outside the gene matches: 4. Germline lookup yields CDR1 LNHDA and CDR2 SQIVND (reference sequence). The CDR3 loop spans 14 amino acids. The CDR3 nucleotides read TGTGCCAGTAGTATAGCCGAGGGGGCGTATGGCTACACCTTC. Its protein is CASSIAEGAYGYTF.

This chain links TRBV25-1 with TRBJ2-5; D is possibly TRBD2 (6 bases). This CDR3 comprises 15 residues. V dropped 1 base and J dropped 4 bases, with 13 bases sitting between them. From germline, CDR1 is MGHDK and CDR2 SYGVNS. For the CDR3, the DNA is TGTGCCAGCAGTGAATTTGGGGGAGGTGGAGAGACCCAGTACTTC. It encodes CASSEFGGGGETQYF.

Here the CDR3 reads CASSLLRGRTDTQYF. As DNA, the CDR3 is TGTGCCAGCAGTCTACTGAGGGGGCGCACAGATACGCAGTATTTT. The chain combines TRBV27 with TRBJ2-3; TRBD1 matches at 7 bases. CDR1 and CDR2 (germline): MNHEY, SMNVEV (reference sequence). Trimming removed 5 bases from V and 1 base from J; junction bases left unmatched: 6. There are 15 residues in the CDR3.

This clone was recorded only once. The sample holds other DNA sequences that translate to the same CDR3. This chain joins TRBV7-9 and TRBJ1-2, with D perhaps matching TRBD1 (6 bases). Trimming removed 1 base from V and 0 bases from J, with 6 bases in between. The CDR3 sequence is 14 residues long. Germline V CDR1 and CDR2: SEHNR, FQNEAQ (reference sequence). The CDR3 sequence: CASSLGTANYGYTF. The DNA of the CDR3 is TGTGCCAGCAGCTTAGGGACAGCTAACTATGGCTACACCTTC.

This clone was picked up one time. V is TRBV11-2 and J is TRBJ2-1; a weak D match, TRBD2 (6 bases). The CDR3 is made up of 17 amino acids. Germline V gives CDR1 SGHAT, CDR2 FQNNGV. V gave up 6 bases and J gave up 7 bases, with 25 bases separating them. The DNA of the CDR3 is TGTGCCAGCAGTTCCCCTTTCGGGCGGGGAGTACAGAATGAGCAGTTCTTC. Translating it yields CASSSPFGRGVQNEQFF.

The chain carries TRBV19 and TRBJ1-2; 10 bases are shared with TRBD1. The ends lost 0 bases at V and 4 bases at J; junction bases unmatched: 8. Germline V gives CDR1 LNHDA, CDR2 SQIVND (reference sequence). This CDR3 comprises 17 residues. The CDR3: CASSIDPSTGGLYGYTF. The DNA of the CDR3 is TGTGCCAGTAGTATAGATCCCTCGACAGGGGGCCTCTATGGCTACACCTTC.

This CDR3 reads CASSPSAGRADTQYF. Written as DNA, the CDR3 is TGTGCCAGCAGCCCCTCGGCGGGTCGGGCAGATACGCAGTATTTT. J is TRBJ2-3 and V is TRBV7-2; possibly TRBD2 for D (5 bases). The CDR3 is 15 amino acids. Trimming stripped 5 bases from V and 4 bases from J, with 16 bases between. Germline V gene data show CDR1 as SGHTA and CDR2 as FQGNSA.

The V and J genes are TRBV11-2 and TRBJ2-3, with D possibly matching TRBD1 (6 bases). V was shortened by 1 base and J by 2 bases, with 13 bases between the two germline ends. Germline CDR1 SGHAT, CDR2 FQNNGV. This CDR3 region has 16 residues. CDR3 sequence (DNA): TGTGCCAGCAGCTTAGGCCCCCAGGGGCTCACAGATACGCAGTATTTT. Translated: CASSLGPQGLTDTQYF.

This chain connects TRBV27 to TRBJ2-1; 13 bases align to TRBD2. After removal of 6 bases from V and 8 bases from J, the junction contained 10 bases not matched to a gene. This CDR3 contains 16 residues. Germline values: CDR1 MNHEY, CDR2 SMNVEV (reference sequence). CDR3: CASRLTSGRAGDEQFF. Written as DNA, the CDR3 is TGTGCCAGCAGGCTCACTAGCGGGAGGGCCGGGGATGAGCAGTTCTTC.

The V and J genes are TRBV28 and TRBJ2-7, with 8 positions matching TRBD1. The CDR3 is made up of 16 amino acids. Germline V CDR1 and CDR2: MDHEN, SYDVKM. J was trimmed by 2 bases and V by 1 base; bases with no gene match: 7. The CDR3 nucleotides read TGTGCCAGCAGTTTATCCCACCGGGACAGGACCTACGAGCAGTACTTC. Translation gives CASSLSHRDRTYEQYF.

The genes are TRBV6-5 and TRBJ2-7, with 8 bases identical to TRBD1. V lost 4 bases, J lost 1 base, and 9 bases stayed unmatched. CDR3 size: 16 residues. The V gene's germline CDR1 is MNHEY and CDR2 SVGAGI. CDR3 region: CASSSYYRGDSYEQYF. DNA of the CDR3: TGTGCCAGCAGTTCATACTACAGGGGGGATTCCTACGAGCAGTACTTC.

The chain is built from TRBV5-1 and TRBJ2-3; a possible D gene is TRBD2 (6 bases). CDR1 is SGHRS, CDR2 YFSETQ, per germline. Trimming cost V 4 bases and J 5 bases, with 17 bases left between them. The CDR3 sequence is 15 residues long. The CDR3 region has the DNA TGCGCCAGCAGCCCCCAGGGACTCGGGGTAGATACGCAGTATTTT. Protein product: CASSPQGLGVDTQYF.

This clone was recorded a few times. The chain is built from TRBV3-1 (or the pseudogene TRBV3-2) and TRBJ1-5; unclear D gene. Deletions cut 1 base from V and 6 bases from J, with 7 bases between. Germline V lookup: CDR1 LGHDT, CDR2 YNNKEL (reference sequence). This CDR3 comprises 13 residues. CDR3: CASSQVGSQPQHF. The CDR3, as DNA: TGTGCCAGCAGCCAAGTTGGTAGTCAGCCCCAGCATTTT.

This clone has a single count. The chain has TRBV5-6 and TRBJ1-6, with D unresolved. CDR1 is SGHDT and CDR2 is YYEEEE in the germline V gene. This CDR3 is built from 15 residues. Trimming removed 4 bases from V and 5 bases from J, with 13 bases in between. CDR3 sequence: CASSHTGSNNSPLHF. In nucleotides, the CDR3 is TGTGCCAGCAGCCATACCGGGTCAAATAATTCACCCCTCCACTTT.

The chain employs TRBV11-3 and TRBJ1-3; D is unresolved. Trimming left V 4 bases short and J 2 bases short, with 6 bases between. Germline V gives CDR1 SGHNT, CDR2 YENEEA. There are 13 residues in the CDR3. CDR3 protein: CASSSKTGNTIYF. CDR3 nucleotide sequence: TGTGCCAGCAGCTCCAAAACTGGAAACACCATATATTTT.

This sequence joins TRBV18 and TRBJ2-2; D gene ambiguous. This CDR3 region has 15 residues. Trimming took off 6 bases at V and 1 base at J, with 12 bases between the two ends. CDR1 and CDR2 from the germline V gene are KGHSH and LQKENI. The CDR3 DNA reads TGTGCCAGCTCCCCCGTCTCTTTGAACACCGGGGAGCTGTTTTTT. It codes for CASSPVSLNTGELFF.

This rearrangement joins TRBV7-2 to TRBJ2-3; the D gene is possibly TRBD2 (6 bases). Per germline, CDR1 SGHTA and CDR2 FQGNSA. Trimming pared 5 bases from V and 3 bases from J, leaving 18 bases between. CDR3 size: 16 residues. CDR3 bases: TGTGCCAGCAGCCTTCATCTAGCGCCGAGGACAGATACGCAGTATTTT. This sequence encodes CASSLHLAPRTDTQYF.

This clone has a count of ten or more. J is TRBJ1-1 and V is TRBV7-2, with 7 bases lining up with TRBD1. Unmatched junction bases numbered 2, after V lost 1 base and J lost 0 bases. The CDR3 loop spans 15 amino acids. Looked up from germline, CDR1 is SGHTA and CDR2 is FQGNSA. DNA of the CDR3: TGTGCCAGCAGCTTAGTTGGACAGGTGAACACTGAAGCTTTCTTT. Encoded protein: CASSLVGQVNTEAFF.

V gene TRBV5-4 combines with J gene TRBJ2-7, with D perhaps matching TRBD1 (6 bases). Germline CDR1 and CDR2: SGHNT and YYREEE (reference sequence). Trimming removed 4 bases at V and 7 bases at J, with 15 bases between. The CDR3 sequence is 13 residues long. DNA for the CDR3: TGTGCCAGCAGCGGACCCAGGGGTCGAGAGCAGTACTTC. Amino acids: CASSGPRGREQYF.